A selection of T cell receptor beta chains follows, all from one sample in a study of T cell repertoires in cytomegalovirus infection. TCRdb itself ran the reads through MiXCR, one entry per CDR3 protein. In the table there are 500,000 or so distinct CDR3 sequences, 16% of which are singletons. What was sequenced was CD8+ T cells from PBMCs. All receptors come from a human donor in good health (CMV status not recorded). Some clones in this sample may be carry-over from other donors' samples. CDR3s include the opening cysteine and the closing phenylalanine or tryptophan. D genes are given only for firm matches. Clone size is given for some rows only: seen once, a few or many times, or a class if the clone is expanded.

CDR3 protein	CDR3 DNA	V gene	J gene	D gene	clone size
CSAGTSGRSYEQYF	TGCAGTGCGGGGACTAGCGGGAGATCATACGAGCAGTACTTC	TRBV20-1	TRBJ2-7	TRBD2	few
CSVEDWGQGPSYEQYF	TGCAGCGTTGAAGATTGGGGCCAGGGGCCATCCTACGAGCAGTACTTC	TRBV29-1	TRBJ2-7	NA	few
CASTLSGRGDNEQFF	TGTGCCAGCACCCTAAGCGGGAGAGGCGACAATGAGCAGTTCTTC	TRBV2	TRBJ2-1	TRBD2	few
CASSEGTALYEQYF	TGCGCCAGCAGCGAGGGGACAGCCCTCTACGAGCAGTACTTC	TRBV5-1	TRBJ2-7	TRBD1	NA
CASSLRKIAGPTGELFF	TGTGCCAGCAGTTTACGGAAGATAGCGGGGCCCACCGGGGAGCTGTTTTTT	TRBV28	TRBJ2-2	TRBD2	many
CASRSDTYEQYF	TGCGCCAGCAGATCCGACACCTACGAGCAGTACTTC	TRBV5-1	TRBJ2-7	NA	NA
CASSFWTGGDGYTF	TGTGCCAGCAGCTTCTGGACAGGGGGCGATGGCTACACCTTC	TRBV9	TRBJ1-2	TRBD1	few
CASSQEWNGIGELFF	TGTGCCAGCAGCCAAGAATGGAACGGGATCGGGGAGCTGTTTTTT	TRBV4-2	TRBJ2-2	NA	many
CASGPDGLGGAFF	TGCGCCAGCGGACCGGACGGGCTCGGGGGAGCTTTCTTT	TRBV5-1	TRBJ1-1	NA	NA
CSVLGQTYNEQFF	TGCAGCGTCCTGGGACAGACTTACAATGAGCAGTTCTTC	TRBV29-1	TRBJ2-1	TRBD1	few
CASIRRGDSYEQYF	TGTGCCAGCATTCGAAGGGGGGACTCCTACGAGCAGTACTTC	TRBV27	TRBJ2-7	NA	few
CAWHEQVNTEAFF	TGTGCCTGGCACGAACAGGTGAACACTGAAGCTTTCTTT	TRBV30	TRBJ1-1	NA	few
CASSPVPSSYEQYF	TGTGCCAGCAGCCCGGTTCCGAGCTCCTACGAGCAGTACTTC	TRBV5-4	TRBJ2-7	NA	NA
CASGLMANTEAFF	TGTGCTAGTGGTTTGATGGCGAACACTGAAGCTTTCTTT	TRBV12-5	TRBJ1-1	NA	many
CASESGDNSNQPQHF	TGTGCCAGCGAATCAGGGGACAATAGCAATCAGCCCCAGCATTTT	TRBV2	TRBJ1-5	NA	NA
CASRLLPGQQNTEAFF	TGTGCCAGCAGACTATTACCGGGACAGCAGAACACTGAAGCTTTCTTT	TRBV27	TRBJ1-1	TRBD1	many
CASSFYRKTGSNTEAFF	TGTGCCAGCAGCTTCTACCGTAAGACAGGCAGTAACACTGAAGCTTTCTTT	TRBV11-2	TRBJ1-1	NA	many
CASGQAASYEQYF	TGTGCCAGCGGGCAGGCGGCATCCTACGAGCAGTACTTC	TRBV27	TRBJ2-7	NA	few
CASSAGDRVRAFF	TGTGCCAGCAGCGCGGGGGACCGCGTTAGGGCTTTCTTT	TRBV7-9	TRBJ1-1	NA	NA
CASSPTLAESYEQYF	TGTGCCAGCAGTCCGACCCTAGCGGAATCCTACGAGCAGTACTTC	TRBV28	TRBJ2-7	TRBD2	many
CAIRGLNDGGFTDTQYF	TGTGCCATCAGGGGATTGAACGACGGGGGGTTCACAGATACGCAGTATTTT	TRBV10-3	TRBJ2-3	TRBD2	many
CASSLPGQGYNEQFF	TGTGCCAGCAGCCTTCCGGGACAGGGGTACAATGAGCAGTTCTTC	TRBV4-2	TRBJ2-1	TRBD1	many
CASSRLGGAYNEQFF	TGTGCCAGCAGCCGTCTAGGGGGGGCCTACAATGAGCAGTTCTTC	TRBV7-3	TRBJ2-1	NA	many
CASSSTGTGNEKLFF	TGTGCCAGCAGCTCTACCGGGACAGGGAATGAAAAACTGTTTTTT	TRBV7-9	TRBJ1-4	TRBD1	many
CASSQEGRNQPQHF	TGTGCCAGCAGCCAAGAGGGGAGGAACCAGCCCCAGCATTTT	TRBV14	TRBJ1-5	NA	few
CASSIARVPHNEQFF	TGTGCCAGTAGTATAGCCCGAGTCCCCCACAATGAGCAGTTCTTC	TRBV19	TRBJ2-1	NA	many
CASSLNRDGYNEQFF	TGTGCCAGCAGCTTAAATCGGGACGGGTACAATGAGCAGTTCTTC	TRBV7-3	TRBJ2-1	NA	many
CASSYSPRANEQFF	TGTGCCAGCAGTTACTCGCCTAGAGCGAATGAGCAGTTCTTC	TRBV6-2/TRBV6-3	TRBJ2-1	NA	many
CASSIRRAGQPQHF	TGTGCCAGTAGTATTCGCAGGGCCGGTCAGCCCCAGCATTTT	TRBV19	TRBJ1-5	NA	few
CASSFGQGASANYGYTF	TGTGCCAGCAGCTTCGGACAGGGGGCGTCGGCTAACTATGGCTACACCTTC	TRBV5-4	TRBJ1-2	TRBD1	few
CASSEGLTYEQYF	TGTGCCAGCTCGGAGGGGTTAACCTACGAGCAGTACTTC	TRBV11-2	TRBJ2-7	NA	many
CAISEFQGNAGANVLTF	TGTGCCATCAGTGAGTTTCAGGGGAATGCTGGGGCCAACGTCCTGACTTTC	TRBV10-3	TRBJ2-6	NA	NA
CASSFWRNSYNEQFF	TGTGCCAGCAGCTTCTGGCGGAACTCCTACAATGAGCAGTTCTTC	TRBV7-6	TRBJ2-1	NA	many
CASSLGGTPNTEAFF	TGTGCCAGCAGCTTAGGCGGGACACCGAACACTGAAGCTTTCTTT	TRBV7-6	TRBJ1-1	NA	many
CSARETVYEQYF	TGCAGTGCTAGAGAGACAGTGTACGAGCAGTACTTC	TRBV20-1	TRBJ2-7	NA	NA
CASSSGQSSYEQYF	TGTGCCAGCAGCTCCGGACAGAGCTCCTACGAGCAGTACTTC	TRBV7-9	TRBJ2-7	NA	many
CASSYGFRRDTEAFF	TGTGCCAGCAGTTACGGGTTCAGGAGGGACACTGAAGCTTTCTTT	TRBV6-2/TRBV6-3	TRBJ1-1	NA	NA
CASSRGAGANVLTF	TGTGCCAGCAGCAGAGGGGCTGGGGCCAACGTCCTGACTTTC	TRBV9	TRBJ2-6	NA	few
CASSWTGAEQFF	TGTGCCAGCAGCTGGACAGGGGCTGAGCAGTTCTTC	TRBV7-9	TRBJ2-1	TRBD1	many
CASSYVAEAFF	TGTGCCAGCAGTTACGTGGCAGAAGCTTTCTTT	TRBV25-1	TRBJ1-1	NA	NA
CASSQRTSGSKDTQYF	TGTGCCAGCAGCCAAAGGACTAGCGGGAGTAAAGATACGCAGTATTTT	TRBV4-2	TRBJ2-3	TRBD2	many
CASSTPAGLTTEAFF	TGTGCCAGCAGCACACCAGCCGGACTCACCACTGAAGCTTTCTTT	TRBV7-4	TRBJ1-1	NA	few
CASSFRGAGNTIYF	TGTGCCAGCAGTTTCAGAGGGGCTGGAAACACCATATATTTT	TRBV28	TRBJ1-3	NA	many
CSVEVVGSYYNEQFF	TGCAGCGTTGAAGTGGTGGGGAGCTACTACAATGAGCAGTTCTTC	TRBV29-1	TRBJ2-1	NA	many
CASSQNRDDLEQYF	TGCGCCAGCAGCCAGAACCGGGACGACCTCGAGCAGTACTTC	TRBV4-1	TRBJ2-7	NA	few
CASSYGADTEAFF	TGTGCCAGCAGTTACGGGGCGGACACTGAAGCTTTCTTT	TRBV6-6	TRBJ1-1	NA	NA
CASSPRDRENTGELFF	TGTGCCAGCAGTCCGAGGGACAGGGAGAACACCGGGGAGCTGTTTTTT	TRBV12-3/TRBV12-4	TRBJ2-2	TRBD1	few